This T cell receptor (beta chain) emerged from a study of OX40 agonist ivuxolimab in advanced cancers. If patients had autoimmune disease history or systemic immunosuppression, they were excluded. The data were produced by immunoSEQ multiplex PCR, yet TCRdb's version contains in-frame clones alone and is incomplete. The data contain about 48,000 clones, 85% to 90% of them singletons. The CDR3 has 16 residues. V trimming: 1 base; J trimming: 2 bases; junction bases outside the gene matches: 8. Germline CDR1 and CDR2: SGHTA and FQGTGA. Points from the study as a whole: Antigen specificity remained undetermined for the expanded peripheral T cells.

Notes on this clone: The antigen remains undetermined.

The sample in question was CD4+ or CD8+ T cells sorted from blood, obtained in a trial of the OX40 agonist ivuxolimab. The chain links TRBV7-3 to TRBJ2-7; 7 nucleotides agree with TRBD1. The receptor was isolated from an adult with an advanced solid tumor such as melanoma, head and neck, liver or kidney cancer. Here the CDR3 DNA reads TGTGCCAGCAGCTTAATGGGACCGGACAGGCCCTACGAGCAGTACTTC. This gives the protein CASSLMGPDRPYEQYF.